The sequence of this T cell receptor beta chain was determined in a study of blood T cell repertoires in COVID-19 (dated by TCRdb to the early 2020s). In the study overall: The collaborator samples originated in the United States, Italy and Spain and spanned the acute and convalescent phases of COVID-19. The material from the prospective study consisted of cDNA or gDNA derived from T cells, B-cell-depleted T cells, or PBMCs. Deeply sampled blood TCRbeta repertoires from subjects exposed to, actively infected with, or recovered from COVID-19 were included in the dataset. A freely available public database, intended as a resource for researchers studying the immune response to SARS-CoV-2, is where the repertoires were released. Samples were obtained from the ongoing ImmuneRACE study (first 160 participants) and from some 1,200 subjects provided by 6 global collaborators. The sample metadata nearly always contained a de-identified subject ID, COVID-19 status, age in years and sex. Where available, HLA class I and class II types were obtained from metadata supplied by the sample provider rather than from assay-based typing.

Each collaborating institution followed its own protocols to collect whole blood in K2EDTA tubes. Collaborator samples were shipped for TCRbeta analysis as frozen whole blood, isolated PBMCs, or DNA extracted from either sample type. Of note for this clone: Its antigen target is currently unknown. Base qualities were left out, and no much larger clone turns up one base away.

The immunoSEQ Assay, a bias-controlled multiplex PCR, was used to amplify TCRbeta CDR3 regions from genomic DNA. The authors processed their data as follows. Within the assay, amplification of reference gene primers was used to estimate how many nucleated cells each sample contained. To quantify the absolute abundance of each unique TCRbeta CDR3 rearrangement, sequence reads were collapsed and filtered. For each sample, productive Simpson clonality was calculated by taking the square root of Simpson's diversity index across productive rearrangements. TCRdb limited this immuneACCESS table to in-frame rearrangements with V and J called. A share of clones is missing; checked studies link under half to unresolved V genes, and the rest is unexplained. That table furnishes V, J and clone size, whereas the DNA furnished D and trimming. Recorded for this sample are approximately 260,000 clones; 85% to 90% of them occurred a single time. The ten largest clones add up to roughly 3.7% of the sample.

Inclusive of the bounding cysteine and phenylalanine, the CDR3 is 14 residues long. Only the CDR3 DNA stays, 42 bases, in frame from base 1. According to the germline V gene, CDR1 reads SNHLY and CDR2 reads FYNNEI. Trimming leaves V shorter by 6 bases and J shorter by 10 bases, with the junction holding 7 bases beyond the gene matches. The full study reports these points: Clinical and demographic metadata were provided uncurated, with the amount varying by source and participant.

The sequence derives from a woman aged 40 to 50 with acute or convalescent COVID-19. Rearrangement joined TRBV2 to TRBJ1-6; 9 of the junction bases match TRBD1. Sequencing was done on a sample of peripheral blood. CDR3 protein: CASRSRDRVSPLHF. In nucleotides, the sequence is TGTGCCAGCAGGAGCCGGGACAGGGTATCACCCCTCCACTTT.